One and the same sample provided the 16 T cell receptor beta chains below, sequenced in a study of radiotherapy plus CTLA-4 blockade in lung cancer. Profiling relied on immunoSEQ multiplex PCR, and the TCRdb table lists in-frame clones only, not all of them. The data contain roughly 80,000 clones, 78% of them singletons. The specimen was peripheral blood, collected from a patient treated with radiotherapy plus ipilimumab. These TCRs come from a human donor with non-small cell lung cancer who had a partial response to radiotherapy plus ipilimumab. Some clones in this sample may be carry-over from other donors' samples.

The chain couples TRBV7-9 to TRBJ2-3; 13 bases align to TRBD2. The CDR3 covers 16 residues. Germline V lookup: CDR1 SEHNR, CDR2 FQNEAQ (reference sequence). V was clipped by 5 bases and J by 2 bases; unmatched bases: 4. CDR3 nucleotide sequence: TGTGCCAGCAGCGAGGGACTAGCGGGAAACACAGATACGCAGTATTTT. This gives the protein CASSEGLAGNTDTQYF.

The chain uses TRBV19 and TRBJ1-6; tentatively, D is TRBD1 (5 bases). The CDR3 totals 13 residues. Germline V gene lookup returns CDR1 LNHDA and CDR2 SQIVND (reference sequence). The V end was cut by 6 bases, the J end by 8 bases, with 11 bases between. Written as DNA, the CDR3 is TGTGCCAGTAGGGTGTCGGGGGATTCACCCCTCCACTTT. Its translation: CASRVSGDSPLHF.

This clone was observed a few times. The J gene is TRBJ2-2, the V gene TRBV5-1; 14 bases fit TRBD2. CDR3 length: 16 amino acids. Germline V gene lookup returns CDR1 SGHRS and CDR2 YFSETQ. Trimming cost V 7 bases and J 4 bases; bases outside gene matches: 6. The CDR3 region is CASARLAGGGTGELFF. The CDR3 coding sequence is TGCGCCAGCGCCAGACTAGCGGGAGGGGGCACCGGGGAGCTGTTTTTT.

The chain is built from TRBV11-2 and TRBJ2-7, with 8 bases matching TRBD1. The germline gives CDR1 SGHAT, CDR2 FQNNGV. With 5 bases clipped from V and 4 bases from J, the junction kept 22 bases outside the gene matches. CDR3 length: 19 residues. CDR3 residues: CASSPRWIPGQAKSYEQYF. CDR3 bases: TGTGCCAGCAGCCCCAGGTGGATCCCGGGACAGGCTAAATCGTACGAGCAGTACTTC.

The genes are TRBV7-8 and TRBJ2-1; TRBD2 matches at 7 bases. V lost 5 bases, J lost 8 bases, and 27 bases stayed unmatched. The CDR3 extends over 20 amino acids. Per the germline V gene, CDR1 is SGHVS and CDR2 is FQNEAQ. This CDR3 reads CASSPRAAGKTERGIYEQFF. The CDR3 nucleotides read TGTGCCAGCAGCCCCCGGGCAGCGGGAAAAACAGAGAGGGGTATCTATGAGCAGTTCTTC.

This clone was detected a few times. The chain has TRBV6-5 and TRBJ1-2; D not certain. CDR3 size: 13 residues. Trimming shortened V by 6 bases and J by 2 bases, and 10 bases separated the two germline ends. The germline CDR1 and CDR2 sequences are MNHEY and SVGAGI. The CDR3 loop is CASSAQANYGYTF. The CDR3 DNA reads TGTGCCAGCAGCGCCCAGGCCAACTATGGCTACACCTTC.

The CDR3 region has the DNA TGCGCCAGCAGCTTGGTGTTAGCACAAGAGACCCAGTACTTC. Amino acids: CASSLVLAQETQYF. V and J are TRBV5-1 and TRBJ2-5; D ambiguous. Trimming left V 0 bases short and J 2 bases short, with 8 bases between. This CDR3 is 14 amino acids long. Germline-derived CDR1 and CDR2 are SGHRS and YFSETQ.

The chain carries TRBV5-1 and TRBJ1-2, with 7 bases lining up with TRBD1. After removal of 0 bases from V and 2 bases from J, the junction contained 7 bases not matched to a gene. Per the germline V gene, CDR1 is SGHRS and CDR2 is YFSETQ. There are 16 residues in the CDR3. CDR3 DNA: TGCGCCAGCAGCTTGGCCGGGACAGCCCAAAACTATGGCTACACCTTC. Its protein is CASSLAGTAQNYGYTF.

The J gene is TRBJ2-5, the V gene TRBV4-1; possible D gene TRBD1, 5 bases. The germline V and J ends were trimmed by 3 bases and 2 bases, with 19 bases remaining between them. The CDR3 has 17 residues. Germline CDR1 and CDR2: MGHRA and YSYEKL. The CDR3, as DNA: TGCGCCAGCAGCCAGACCACCCCCCCTGACAGACAAGAGACCCAGTACTTC. This encodes CASSQTTPPDRQETQYF.

The genes are TRBV19 and TRBJ1-4; D remains unclear. The germline V gene has CDR1 LNHDA and CDR2 SQIVND (reference sequence). With 3 bases removed from V and 8 bases from J, the gap between germline ends came to 4 bases. The CDR3 is made up of 11 amino acids. The CDR3 spells CASSIREKLFF. The CDR3, as DNA: TGTGCCAGTAGTATTCGGGAAAAACTGTTTTTT.

This chain uses TRBV2 with TRBJ2-5; D perhaps matches TRBD1 (5 bases). The germline gives CDR1 SNHLY, CDR2 FYNNEI. The CDR3 loop spans 14 amino acids. The germline V and J ends were trimmed by 4 bases and 2 bases, with 11 bases remaining between them. This CDR3 reads CASSGTNGQETQYF. The CDR3 DNA reads TGTGCCAGCAGTGGGACAAACGGTCAAGAGACCCAGTACTTC.

At least ten counts were recorded for this clone. Written as DNA, the CDR3 is TGTGCCAGCAGCCCTGACAGGGGGCGAGATGCTTTCTTT. Its protein is CASSPDRGRDAFF. The J gene is TRBJ1-1, the V gene TRBV5-4, with 10 bases aligning to TRBD1. The CDR3 consists of 13 residues. Germline V gene sequence: CDR1 SGHNT, CDR2 YYREEE (reference sequence). V was clipped by 4 bases and J by 11 bases; unmatched bases: 8.

The chain carries TRBV28 and TRBJ2-5, with TRBD2 matching over 11 bases. The CDR3 length is 16 residues. With V trimmed by 6 bases and J by 5 bases, 11 bases remained unmatched. Germline loops: CDR1 MDHEN, CDR2 SYDVKM. The CDR3 protein is CASRSIAGGPPETQYF. The DNA for the CDR3 is TGTGCCAGCAGGTCCATAGCGGGGGGGCCCCCGGAGACCCAGTACTTC.

This rearrangement joins TRBV7-8 to TRBJ1-1; D ambiguous. From germline, CDR1 is SGHVS and CDR2 FQNEAQ. The length of the CDR3 is 11 residues. Trimming cost V 3 bases and J 7 bases, with 6 bases left between them. The CDR3 reads CASSFEGEAFF. In DNA, the CDR3 is TGTGCCAGCAGCTTCGAGGGTGAAGCTTTCTTT.

J is TRBJ2-3 and V is TRBV19; D is perhaps TRBD1 (6 bases). The CDR3 extends over 14 amino acids. CDR1 LNHDA and CDR2 SQIVND come from the germline V gene (reference sequence). V was trimmed by 3 bases and J by 4 bases, leaving 11 bases between them. CDR3 sequence: CASSIQTGPDTQYF. Here the CDR3 DNA reads TGTGCCAGTAGTATCCAAACAGGGCCAGATACGCAGTATTTT.

The genes are TRBV6-1 and TRBJ1-4; 7 bases are a match to TRBD1. V lost 6 bases, J lost 3 bases, and 7 bases stayed unmatched. The germline V gene has CDR1 MNHNS and CDR2 SASEGT. CDR3 length equals 15 residues. This CDR3 is CASSLTGNSNEKLFF. The CDR3 DNA sequence: TGTGCCAGCAGCCTGACAGGGAATTCTAATGAAAAACTGTTTTTT.